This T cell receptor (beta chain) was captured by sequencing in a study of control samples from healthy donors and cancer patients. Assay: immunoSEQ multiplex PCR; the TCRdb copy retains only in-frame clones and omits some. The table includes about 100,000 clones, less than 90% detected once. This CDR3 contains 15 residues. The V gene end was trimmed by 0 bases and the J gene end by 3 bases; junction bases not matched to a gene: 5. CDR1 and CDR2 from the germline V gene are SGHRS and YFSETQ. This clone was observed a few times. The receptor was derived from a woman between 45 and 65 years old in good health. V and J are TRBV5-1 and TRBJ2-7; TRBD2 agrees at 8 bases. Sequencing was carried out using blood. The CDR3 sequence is CASSLGSGSVYEQYV. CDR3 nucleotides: TGCGCCAGCAGCTTGGGAAGCGGGAGCGTCTACGAGCAGTACGTC.